Shown below are 23 T cell receptor beta chains from a single sample sequenced in a study of regulatory T cells in long-lasting Graves disease. The time point: newly diagnosed GD, antithyroid drugs for less than 3 months. RNA isolated from PBMCs was used to make the TCR library. Researchers made TCR beta libraries by using iRepertoire HTBI primers and running Arm-PCR on CDR3 regions. TCRdb re-called the multiplex PCR reads through MiXCR, storing one row per CDR3 protein. The repertoire holds 250,000 to 300,000 distinct CDR3 sequences, with about 20% as singletons. The data also belong to a second study, concerning T cells in Graves' hyperthyroidism and ophthalmopathy.

The source was peripheral blood mononuclear cells (PBMCs), collected at new diagnosis, from a patient treated with antithyroid drugs. The receptors derive from a woman aged 25 to 39 with Graves disease.

In this sample, this clonotype turned up many times. J is TRBJ2-3 and V is TRBV20-1; unclear D gene. The CDR3 covers 12 residues. The V gene lost 3 bases and the J gene lost 6 bases, with 10 bases spanning the gap. Germline CDR1 DFQATT, CDR2 SNEGSKA (reference sequence). The CDR3 reads CSARQPGDTQYF. The DNA of the CDR3 is TGCAGTGCTAGGCAGCCCGGGGATACGCAGTATTTT.

Many counts were recorded for this clonotype. The gene calls are TRBV6-5 and TRBJ2-2; tentatively, D is TRBD2 (6 bases). Germline V lookup: CDR1 MNHEY, CDR2 SVGAGI. The CDR3 loop spans 16 amino acids. V lost 2 bases and J 5 bases, leaving 15 bases between the germline ends. The CDR3 nucleotides are TGTGCCAGCAGTTACGAAGGGACTGGGGTGACCGGGGAGCTGTTTTTT. This gives the protein CASSYEGTGVTGELFF.

This clonotype came up many times. The V gene is TRBV7-9, the J gene TRBJ1-1, with D perhaps TRBD1 (6 bases). Trimming took off 2 bases at V and 2 bases at J, with 9 bases between the two ends. This CDR3 has 14 residues. In germline, CDR1 is SEHNR, CDR2 FQNEAQ (reference sequence). Here the CDR3 reads CASSLQGFNTEAFF. As DNA, the CDR3 is TGTGCCAGCAGCTTACAGGGGTTTAACACTGAAGCTTTCTTT.

The rearrangement links TRBV7-8 to TRBJ1-2, with TRBD1 as a possible D gene (6 bases). CDR1 SGHVS and CDR2 FQNEAQ come from the germline V gene. V lost 0 bases and J lost 8, with 16 bases in between. CDR3 length: 15 amino acids. The CDR3: CASSLASTGANGYTF. In nucleotides, the CDR3 is TGTGCCAGCAGCTTAGCTTCGACGGGGGCGAACGGCTACACCTTC.

In this sample, this clonotype turned up many times. The CDR3 DNA reads as TGTGCCAGCAGTTTTGGGCACTTCAATCAGCCCCAGCATTTT. Encoded protein: CASSFGHFNQPQHF. The V and J genes are TRBV12-3 or TRBV12-4 and TRBJ1-5; D is uncertain. This CDR3 comprises 14 residues. Trimming took off 3 bases at V and 3 bases at J, with 9 bases between the two ends.

This clonotype was counted ten times or more. The chain employs TRBV14 and TRBJ2-1; weak D call: TRBD1 (6 bases). CDR1 and CDR2 (germline): SGHDN, FVKESK. The CDR3 runs 14 residues. V gave up 4 bases and J gave up 9 bases, with 16 bases separating them. The CDR3 DNA reads as TGTGCCAGCAGCCGGCTACAGGGTTTGAGTGAGCAGTTCTTC. Amino acid sequence: CASSRLQGLSEQFF.

This clonotype came up many times. The CDR3 spells CASSLDRGAGQAFF. CDR3 bases: TGTGCCAGCAGCTTAGATCGGGGGGCAGGCCAAGCTTTCTTT. The chain carries TRBV11-2 and TRBJ1-1, with a weak D call TRBD1 (6 bases). Germline CDR1 is SGHAT and CDR2 is FQNNGV. The CDR3 spans 14 residues. Trimming removed 0 bases from V and 9 bases from J, with 14 bases in between.

Notes on this clonotype: A far larger clone is off by one base, so a read error is likely. V usage is TRBV7-9 and J usage is TRBJ1-5; no definite D call. Per the germline V gene, CDR1 is SEHNR and CDR2 is FQNEAQ (reference sequence). CDR3 length equals 16 residues. Written as DNA, the CDR3 is TGTGCCAGCAGCTTGGAGGGCCTTCTTAGCAATCAGCCCCAGCGTTTT. Its protein is CASSLEGLLSNQPQRF. Filled out from reference TRBV7-9 and TRBJ1-5, the complete variable domain reads DTGVSQNPRHKITKRGQNVTFRCDPISEHNRLYWYRQTLGQGPEFLTYFQNEAQLEKSRLLSDRFSAERPKGSFSTLEIQRTEQGDSAMYLCASSLEGLLSNQPQRFGDGTRLSIL.

In this sample, this clonotype turned up many times. The CDR3 protein is CASSLGGTGGMNTEAFF. The CDR3 nucleotides read TGTGCCAGCAGCTTGGGGGGGACAGGGGGCATGAACACTGAAGCTTTCTTT. V gene TRBV5-5 combines with J gene TRBJ1-1; 12 bases line up with TRBD1. With V trimmed by 0 bases and J by 0 bases, 3 bases remained unmatched. This CDR3 is built from 17 residues. CDR1 SGHKS and CDR2 YYEKEE come from the germline V gene (reference sequence).

This clonotype appeared many times. The gene calls are TRBV7-2 and TRBJ2-5, with 9 bases identical to TRBD2. The V gene's germline CDR1 is SGHTA and CDR2 FQGNSA. The junction had 4 bases not matched to a gene; V was cut back by 1 base and J by 1 base. The CDR3 extends over 16 amino acids. CDR3 nucleotide sequence: TGTGCCAGCAGCTTAGTCGTTAGCGGGGGCCAAGAGACCCAGTACTTC. As protein: CASSLVVSGGQETQYF.

Ten or more counts support this clonotype. The chain recombines TRBV7-2 with TRBJ1-4; no firm D call. Germline loops: CDR1 SGHTA, CDR2 FQGNSA. Trimming cost V 4 bases and J 8 bases, with 11 bases left between them. The CDR3 sequence is 13 residues long. The CDR3 nucleotides read TGTGCCAGCAGCTCCCAAGACCGCGAAAAACTGTTTTTT. It yields the protein CASSSQDREKLFF.

This clonotype was recorded at least ten times. This chain links TRBV20-1 with TRBJ2-3, with 8 positions matching TRBD2. The CDR3 covers 14 residues. Per the germline V gene, CDR1 is DFQATT and CDR2 is SNEGSKA (reference sequence). Losses at the gene ends were 3 bases for V and 5 bases for J; bases not matched to a gene: 7. CDR3 in amino acids: CSASWAGGEDTQYF. DNA of the CDR3: TGCAGTGCTAGTTGGGCGGGGGGCGAAGATACGCAGTATTTT.

This clonotype was recorded at least ten times. The V call is TRBV7-2, the J call TRBJ1-1; D is unresolved. V was shortened by 4 bases and J by 0 bases, with 12 bases between the two germline ends. Per germline, CDR1 SGHTA and CDR2 FQGNSA. This CDR3 contains 15 residues. The CDR3 loop reads CASSSPPGLNTEAFF. DNA of the CDR3: TGTGCCAGCAGCTCGCCCCCCGGTTTGAACACTGAAGCTTTCTTT.

This rearrangement joins TRBV7-2 to TRBJ2-3; tentative D call: TRBD2 (8 bases). CDR3 length equals 14 residues. Trimming took 8 bases from V and 5 from J, leaving 17 bases between them. Germline CDR1 SGHTA, CDR2 FQGNSA. CDR3 sequence reads: CASLDRAGGDTQYF. The DNA for the CDR3 is TGTGCCAGCCTCGACAGGGCGGGGGGAGATACGCAGTATTTT.

The sample holds many counts of this clonotype. This chain connects TRBV7-9 to TRBJ2-1; D possibly corresponds to TRBD2 (7 bases). The CDR3 is made up of 14 amino acids. In germline, CDR1 is SEHNR, CDR2 FQNEAQ (reference sequence). The V end was cut by 0 bases, the J end by 8 bases, with 11 bases between. The CDR3 protein is CASSLAGGLYEQFF. DNA for the CDR3: TGTGCCAGCAGCTTAGCGGGGGGGCTTTATGAGCAGTTCTTC.

This clonotype was picked up many times. This chain connects TRBV2 to TRBJ2-3; D might be TRBD2 (7 bases). Matching the DNA end better, TRBJ2-7 makes the J call doubtful. The CDR3 contains 15 residues. The germline CDR1 and CDR2 sequences are SNHLY and FYNNEI. CDR3 protein: CASSEWGGGFNEQYF. The CDR3 bases are TGTGCCAGCAGTGAATGGGGGGGGGGCTTCAACGAGCAGTACTTC.

This clonotype has just a few counts. This chain links TRBV14 with TRBJ2-1; 7 bases map to TRBD1. This CDR3 contains 16 residues. CDR1 is SGHDN, CDR2 FVKESK, per germline. The V gene end was trimmed by 3 bases and the J gene end by 7 bases; junction bases not matched to a gene: 12. The CDR3 here is CASSQDRDRLTNEQFF. The CDR3 DNA reads TGTGCCAGCAGCCAGGACCGGGACAGATTAACGAATGAGCAGTTCTTC. Full variable domain (rest looked up from reference TRBV14 and TRBJ2-1): EAGVTQFPSHSVIEKGQTVTLRCDPISGHDNLYWYRRVMGKEIKFLLHFVKESKQDESGMPNNRFLAERTGGTYSTLKVQPAELEDSGVYFCASSQDRDRLTNEQFFGPGTRLTVL.

This clonotype appeared once. The chain recombines TRBV20-1 with TRBJ2-1; 10 nucleotides agree with TRBD2. The CDR3 covers 16 residues. J lost 0 bases, V lost 7 bases, and 9 bases had no gene match. Germline lookup yields CDR1 DFQATT and CDR2 SNEGSKA (reference sequence). CDR3 in amino acids: CSGTLSGGSSYNEQFF. CDR3 coding DNA: TGCAGTGGAACCCTTAGCGGGGGGAGCTCCTACAATGAGCAGTTCTTC.

This clonotype was picked up many times. The CDR3 DNA follows: TGTGCCAGCAGTGAAAGGGGCCCGGGCAGCAAAGAGACCCAGTACTTC. Residues: CASSERGPGSKETQYF. The rearrangement joins TRBV6-1 to TRBJ2-5; D may be TRBD1 (5 bases). In germline, CDR1 is MNHNS, CDR2 SASEGT. With 2 bases removed from V and 3 bases from J, the gap between germline ends came to 16 bases. CDR3 length: 16 amino acids.

This clonotype was counted many times. The chain combines TRBV5-1 with TRBJ1-2, with 7 bases matching TRBD1. The V segment lost 0 bases and the J segment 8 bases; nucleotides outside the gene matches: 7. CDR1 is SGHRS and CDR2 is YFSETQ in the germline V gene. The CDR3 covers 14 residues. Written as DNA, the CDR3 is TGCGCCAGCAGCTTGGCCCTAGGACAGGACGGCTACACCTTC. Its translation: CASSLALGQDGYTF.

As for this clonotype: This may be a read error: a much more frequent sequence differs by one nucleotide. Because the CDR3 is missing its conserved closing phenylalanine or tryptophan, this is likely a read error. The chain has TRBV7-2 and TRBJ1-4; 7 bases agree with TRBD1. Germline CDR1 SGHTA, CDR2 FQGNSA. The CDR3 runs 14 residues. V trimming: 1 base; J trimming: 6 bases; junction bases outside the gene matches: 2. CDR3 bases: TGTGCCAGCAGCTTAGGACAGGGTTATGAAAAACTGTTTCTT. Protein product: CASSLGQGYEKLFL.

This clonotype was detected a few times. The chain employs TRBV7-6 and TRBJ2-6; unclear D gene. Trimming took 3 bases from V and 0 from J, leaving 9 bases between them. The CDR3 has 16 residues. The germline CDR1 and CDR2 sequences are SGHVS and FNYEAQ. The CDR3 region is CASSFIAGSGANVLTF. For the CDR3, the DNA is TGTGCCAGCAGCTTCATAGCTGGCTCTGGGGCCAACGTCCTGACTTTC. Variable domain in full (rest from reference TRBV7-6 and TRBJ2-6): GAGVSQSPRYKVTKRGQDVALRCDPISGHVSLYWYRQALGQGPEFLTYFNYEAQQDKSGLPNDRFSAERPEGSISTLTIQRTEQRDSAMYRCASSFIAGSGANVLTFGAGSRLTVL.

This clonotype was recorded many times. The rearrangement joins TRBV5-1 to TRBJ1-2; D ambiguous. This CDR3 comprises 14 residues. V shed 4 bases and J shed 5 bases, with 15 bases lying between them. The germline CDR1 and CDR2 sequences are SGHRS and YFSETQ. Here the CDR3 DNA reads TGCGCCAGCAGCCTGGAGTGGGCGTCTTATGGCTACACCTTC. This sequence encodes CASSLEWASYGYTF.